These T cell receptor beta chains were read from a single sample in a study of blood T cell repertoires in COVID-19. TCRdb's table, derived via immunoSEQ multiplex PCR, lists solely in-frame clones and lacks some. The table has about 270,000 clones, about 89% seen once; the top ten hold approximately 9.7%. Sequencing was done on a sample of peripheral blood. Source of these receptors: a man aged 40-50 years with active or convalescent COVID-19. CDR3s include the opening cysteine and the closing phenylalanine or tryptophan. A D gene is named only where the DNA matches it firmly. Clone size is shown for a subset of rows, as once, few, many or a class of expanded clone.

CDR3: CAWSQGATRYEQYF
DNA: TGTGCCTGGAGCCAGGGGGCTACAAGATACGAGCAGTACTTC
D: TRBD1
V: TRBV30
size: NA
J: TRBJ2-7

CDR3: CASSPGLAGVPYNEQFF
DNA: TGTGCCAGCAGTCCCGGACTAGCGGGAGTCCCCTACAATGAGCAGTTCTTC
D: TRBD2
V: TRBV6-6
size: NA
J: TRBJ2-1

CDR3: CASSLMGQSYEQYF
DNA: TGTGCCAGCTCACTGATGGGACAGTCCTACGAGCAGTACTTC
D: TRBD1
V: TRBV18
size: NA
J: TRBJ2-7

CDR3: CASKSLDRPGWGELFF
DNA: TGTGCCAGCAAATCCTTGGACCGGCCGGGATGGGGGGAGCTGTTTTTT
D: NA
V: TRBV11-3
size: NA
J: TRBJ2-2

CDR3: CASSLDGQGSSYEQYF
DNA: TGTGCCAGCAGCTTGGATGGACAGGGGAGCTCCTACGAGCAGTACTTC
D: TRBD1
V: TRBV5-6
size: NA
J: TRBJ2-7

CDR3: CASSSGRIGIQPQHF
DNA: TGTGCCAGTTCCTCGGGGAGGATCGGGATTCAGCCCCAGCATTTT
D: NA
V: TRBV19
size: once
J: TRBJ1-5

CDR3: CASSVIAWGGNYGYTF
DNA: TGTGCCAGCAGTGTAATAGCCTGGGGGGGGAACTATGGCTACACCTTC
D: NA
V: TRBV2
size: NA
J: TRBJ1-2

CDR3: CASSQDPGIYGYTF
DNA: TGTGCCAGCAGCCAAGATCCGGGGATCTATGGCTACACCTTC
D: NA
V: TRBV3-1/TRBV3-2
size: NA
J: TRBJ1-2

CDR3: CAWSEGTGHRQPQHF
DNA: TGTGCCTGGAGTGAAGGGACAGGGCACCGTCAGCCCCAGCATTTT
D: TRBD1
V: TRBV30
size: NA
J: TRBJ1-5

CDR3: CASSLSGGLYEQYF
DNA: TGTGCCAGCAGTTTGTCCGGGGGGCTTTACGAGCAGTACTTC
D: NA
V: TRBV27
size: NA
J: TRBJ2-7

CDR3: CASSSRTGRDSPLHF
DNA: TGTGCCAGCAGCTCCCGGACAGGTCGGGATTCACCCCTCCACTTT
D: TRBD1
V: TRBV9
size: once
J: TRBJ1-6

CDR3: CASSLDLQGYEQYF
DNA: TGCGCCAGCAGCTTGGATCTCCAGGGCTACGAGCAGTACTTC
D: NA
V: TRBV5-1
size: NA
J: TRBJ2-7

CDR3: CASSTRTGNSNQPQHF
DNA: TGTGCCAGTAGCACCCGAACAGGCAATAGCAATCAGCCCCAGCATTTT
D: NA
V: TRBV19
size: NA
J: TRBJ1-5

CDR3: CASSPPGTGELFF
DNA: TGTGCCAGCAGTCCCCCGGGGACCGGGGAGCTGTTTTTT
D: NA
V: TRBV27
size: NA
J: TRBJ2-2

CDR3: CASSEAGGGATQPQHF
DNA: TGTGCCAGCAGTGAAGCGGGGGGGGGCGCGACTCAGCCCCAGCATTTT
D: NA
V: TRBV2
size: NA
J: TRBJ1-5

CDR3: CASSLNGYGYTF
DNA: TGTGCCAGCAGTTTAAACGGCTATGGCTACACCTTC
D: NA
V: TRBV13
size: NA
J: TRBJ1-2

CDR3: CATSRDQAVGGNTIYF
DNA: TGTGCCACCAGCAGAGATCAAGCCGTTGGTGGAAACACCATATATTTT
D: NA
V: TRBV15
size: NA
J: TRBJ1-3

CDR3: CASRGGLGAVARETQYF
DNA: TGTGCCAGCAGGGGGGGACTAGGGGCGGTGGCTAGAGAGACCCAGTACTTC
D: TRBD2
V: TRBV2
size: NA
J: TRBJ2-5

CDR3: CSVQINYGYTF
DNA: TGCAGTGTACAGATTAACTATGGCTACACCTTC
D: NA
V: TRBV20-1
size: NA
J: TRBJ1-2

CDR3: CASSYRLAAPDTQYF
DNA: TGTGCCAGCAGCTACCGACTAGCTGCGCCAGATACGCAGTATTTT
D: TRBD2
V: TRBV4-2
size: NA
J: TRBJ2-3

CDR3: CASSLVSGSSASTTDTQYF
DNA: TGTGCCAGCAGCTTAGTTAGCGGGAGTTCTGCAAGTACCACAGATACGCAGTATTTT
D: TRBD2
V: TRBV7-9
size: NA
J: TRBJ2-3

CDR3: CASNGRSSYNEQFF
DNA: TGTGCCAGCAATGGGCGCAGCTCCTACAATGAGCAGTTCTTC
D: NA
V: TRBV11-3
size: NA
J: TRBJ2-1

CDR3: CASSPGGIGSGNTIYF
DNA: TGTGCCAGCAGCCCAGGGGGGATTGGGTCTGGAAACACCATATATTTT
D: TRBD1
V: TRBV11-2
size: NA
J: TRBJ1-3

CDR3: CASSPDRGDTGELFF
DNA: TGCGCCAGCAGCCCGGACAGGGGTGACACCGGGGAGCTGTTTTTT
D: TRBD1
V: TRBV4-1
size: NA
J: TRBJ2-2

CDR3: CASSPRTGGTSEFYEQYF
DNA: TGCGCCAGCAGCCCGCGGACGGGAGGGACTAGCGAGTTTTACGAGCAGTACTTC
D: TRBD2
V: TRBV4-1
size: NA
J: TRBJ2-7

CDR3: CASSERGAAEKLFF
DNA: TGCGCCAGCAGTGAACGGGGGGCGGCGGAAAAACTGTTTTTT
D: NA
V: TRBV10-2
size: NA
J: TRBJ1-4

CDR3: CAWSGQSNSPLHF
DNA: TGTGCCTGGAGCGGACAAAGCAATTCACCCCTCCACTTT
D: NA
V: TRBV30
size: few
J: TRBJ1-6

CDR3: CASSIEGRGQPQHF
DNA: TGTGCCAGTAGTATAGAGGGGCGGGGGCAGCCCCAGCATTTT
D: NA
V: TRBV19
size: NA
J: TRBJ1-5

CDR3: CASRSPNQPQHF
DNA: TGTGCCAGCAGGAGTCCTAATCAGCCCCAGCATTTT
D: NA
V: TRBV28
size: NA
J: TRBJ1-5

CDR3: CATSDLREGLKTQYF
DNA: TGTGCCACCAGTGATTTGCGGGAGGGCTTGAAGACCCAGTACTTC
D: TRBD2
V: TRBV24-1
size: NA
J: TRBJ2-5

CDR3: CATLPGAYEQYF
DNA: TGTGCCACCCTCCCGGGGGCCTACGAGCAGTACTTC
D: NA
V: TRBV18
size: NA
J: TRBJ2-7

CDR3: CASSVVAGDNYEQFF
DNA: TGTGCCAGCAGCGTAGTAGCGGGAGATAATTATGAGCAGTTCTTC
D: TRBD2
V: TRBV9
size: NA
J: TRBJ2-1

CDR3: CAWNLAQDTEAFF
DNA: TGTGCCTGGAACCTAGCGCAGGACACTGAAGCTTTCTTT
D: NA
V: TRBV30
size: NA
J: TRBJ1-1

CDR3: CASSGQEGTGELFF
DNA: TGTGCCAGCAGCGGCCAGGAGGGAACCGGGGAGCTGTTTTTT
D: NA
V: TRBV13
size: once
J: TRBJ2-2

CDR3: CASMEDPGSDEQYF
DNA: TGTGCCAGCATGGAGGACCCCGGTAGTGACGAGCAGTACTTC
D: NA
V: TRBV2
size: NA
J: TRBJ2-7

CDR3: CSVGTSGYNEQFF
DNA: TGCAGCGTTGGGACTAGCGGCTACAATGAGCAGTTCTTC
D: TRBD2
V: TRBV29-1
size: NA
J: TRBJ2-1

CDR3: CAPPTGGLTDTQYF
DNA: TGTGCTCCGCCCACGGGGGGGCTCACAGATACGCAGTATTTT
D: TRBD2
V: TRBV6-4
size: few
J: TRBJ2-3

CDR3: CASSQDTGNYNEQFF
DNA: TGTGCCAGCAGCCAAGACACAGGAAATTACAATGAGCAGTTCTTC
D: NA
V: TRBV3-1/TRBV3-2
size: NA
J: TRBJ2-1

CDR3: CASSLLQGGTDTQYF
DNA: TGTGCCAGCAGCTTGTTACAGGGGGGGACAGATACGCAGTATTTT
D: NA
V: TRBV5-4
size: few
J: TRBJ2-3

CDR3: CASSLGTGQETQYF
DNA: TGCGCCAGCAGCTTGGGAACAGGGCAAGAGACCCAGTACTTC
D: NA
V: TRBV5-1
size: NA
J: TRBJ2-5

CDR3: CASSLFRVGYGYTF
DNA: TGTGCCAGCAGTTTATTCAGGGTTGGCTATGGCTACACCTTC
D: NA
V: TRBV28
size: once
J: TRBJ1-2

CDR3: CASSDSLTDTQYF
DNA: TGCGCCAGCAGTGATAGCCTGACAGATACGCAGTATTTT
D: NA
V: TRBV10-1
size: NA
J: TRBJ2-3

CDR3: CASSPLRTGLGELFF
DNA: TGTGCCAGCAGCCCCCTCCGGACAGGGCTGGGGGAGCTGTTTTTT
D: TRBD1
V: TRBV7-2
size: NA
J: TRBJ2-2

CDR3: CASTARHPNTGELFF
DNA: TGTGCCAGCACCGCCCGACACCCGAACACCGGGGAGCTGTTTTTT
D: NA
V: TRBV14
size: NA
J: TRBJ2-2

CDR3: CASSLERRTDTQYF
DNA: TGTGCCAGCAGCTTAGAGAGGCGCACAGATACGCAGTATTTT
D: NA
V: TRBV11-1
size: NA
J: TRBJ2-3

CDR3: CASRSDSSRRGPNEKLFF
DNA: TGTGCAAGTCGCTCCGATTCGTCCCGTCGGGGTCCTAATGAAAAACTGTTTTTT
D: NA
V: TRBV12-2
size: NA
J: TRBJ1-4

CDR3: CASSTGTGNSPLHF
DNA: TGTGCCAGCAGCACCGGGACAGGGAATTCACCCCTCCACTTT
D: TRBD1
V: TRBV5-6
size: NA
J: TRBJ1-6

CDR3: CASSRTQGADRYGYTF
DNA: TGTGCCAGCAGTCGTACCCAGGGGGCTGATCGCTATGGCTACACCTTC
D: TRBD1
V: TRBV27
size: NA
J: TRBJ1-2

CDR3: CASSFIAVRNEQFF
DNA: TGTGCCAGCAGTTTCATAGCGGTGAGGAATGAGCAGTTCTTC
D: NA
V: TRBV27
size: NA
J: TRBJ2-1

CDR3: CASIDRTTSGNTIYF
DNA: TGTGCCAGCATCGACAGGACCACATCTGGAAACACCATATATTTT
D: NA
V: TRBV6-5
size: once
J: TRBJ1-3

CDR3: CAWSPGVSSYEQYF
DNA: TGTGCCTGGAGCCCGGGGGTGAGCTCCTACGAGCAGTACTTC
D: NA
V: TRBV30
size: NA
J: TRBJ2-7

CDR3: CASSLGLAGMGTQYF
DNA: TGTGCCAGCAGCTTGGGACTAGCGGGCATGGGGACCCAGTACTTC
D: TRBD2
V: TRBV7-2
size: NA
J: TRBJ2-5

CDR3: CASSLSSKGTDTQYF
DNA: TGTGCCAGCAGCTTGAGTAGCAAGGGGACAGATACGCAGTATTTT
D: NA
V: TRBV7-9
size: NA
J: TRBJ2-3

CDR3: CASLGGDAISYNEQFF
DNA: TGTGCCAGCCTGGGAGGGGACGCAATCTCCTACAATGAGCAGTTCTTC
D: TRBD2
V: TRBV11-3
size: NA
J: TRBJ2-1

CDR3: CASRNAGTGDSPLHF
DNA: TGTGCCAGCAGAAACGCGGGAACGGGAGATTCACCCCTCCACTTT
D: NA
V: TRBV6-5
size: few
J: TRBJ1-6

CDR3: CASSERREGTEAFF
DNA: TGTGCCAGCAGTGAACGGAGGGAGGGCACTGAAGCTTTCTTT
D: NA
V: TRBV6-1
size: NA
J: TRBJ1-1

CDR3: CASSRPFIGSSGRVNEQFF
DNA: TGTGCCAGTAGTCGACCCTTCATCGGGTCTAGCGGGAGGGTAAATGAGCAGTTCTTC
D: TRBD2
V: TRBV19
size: NA
J: TRBJ2-1

CDR3: CASSQGGQGAKSPQHF
DNA: TGTGCCAGCAGCCAAGGGGGACAGGGGGCAAAGTCGCCCCAGCATTTT
D: TRBD1
V: TRBV4-2
size: NA
J: TRBJ1-5

CDR3: CASSDSRQGVNEKLFF
DNA: TGTGCCAGCAGTGATTCCCGGCAGGGCGTTAATGAAAAACTGTTTTTT
D: NA
V: TRBV2
size: NA
J: TRBJ1-4